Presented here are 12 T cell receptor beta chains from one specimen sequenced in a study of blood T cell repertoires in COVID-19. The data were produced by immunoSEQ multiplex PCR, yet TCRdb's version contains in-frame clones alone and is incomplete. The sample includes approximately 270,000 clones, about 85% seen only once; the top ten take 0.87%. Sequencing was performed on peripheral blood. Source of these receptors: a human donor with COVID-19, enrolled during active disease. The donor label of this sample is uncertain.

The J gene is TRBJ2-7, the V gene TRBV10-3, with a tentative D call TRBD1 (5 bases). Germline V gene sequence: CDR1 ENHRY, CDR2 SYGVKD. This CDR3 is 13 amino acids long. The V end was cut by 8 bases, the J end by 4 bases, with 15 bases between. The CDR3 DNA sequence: TGTGCCATCGGCCCTGAGACAGTTTACGAGCAGTACTTC. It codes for CAIGPETVYEQYF.

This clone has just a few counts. The CDR3 DNA follows: TGTGCCAGCAGTCCCAGGACAGGCTATGGCTACACCTTC. Protein product: CASSPRTGYGYTF. The chain combines TRBV12-3 or TRBV12-4 with TRBJ1-2; 7 bases are shared with TRBD1. The ends lost 5 bases at V and 4 bases at J; junction bases unmatched: 4. The CDR3 is 13 residues long.

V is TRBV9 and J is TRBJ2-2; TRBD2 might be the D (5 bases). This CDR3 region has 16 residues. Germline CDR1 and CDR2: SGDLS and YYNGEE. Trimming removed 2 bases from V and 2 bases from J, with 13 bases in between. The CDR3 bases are TGTGCCAGCAGCGTTCGTGGGAGCCTTAACACCGGGGAGCTGTTTTTT. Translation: CASSVRGSLNTGELFF.

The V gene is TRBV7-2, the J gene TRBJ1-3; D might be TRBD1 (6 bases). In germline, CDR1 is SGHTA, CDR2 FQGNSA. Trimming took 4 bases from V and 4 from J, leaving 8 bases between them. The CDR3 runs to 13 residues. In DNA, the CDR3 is TGTGCCAGCAGCTCAGGGGCGGGAAACACCATATATTTT. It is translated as CASSSGAGNTIYF.

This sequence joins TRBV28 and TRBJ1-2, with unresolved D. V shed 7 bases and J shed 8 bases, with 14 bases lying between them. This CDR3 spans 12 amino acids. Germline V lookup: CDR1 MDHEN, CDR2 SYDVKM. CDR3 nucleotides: TGTGCCAGCAACAAACGGGAGGTGGGCTACACCTTC. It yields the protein CASNKREVGYTF.

CDR3 sequence reads: CASSLYRREKLFF. The CDR3 DNA sequence: TGTGCCAGCAGCTTGTACAGGCGAGAAAAACTGTTTTTT. The chain combines TRBV7-8 with TRBJ1-4, with D maybe TRBD1 (5 bases). The CDR3 contains 13 residues. V shed 3 bases and J shed 8 bases, with 10 bases lying between them. The germline gives CDR1 SGHVS, CDR2 FQNEAQ.

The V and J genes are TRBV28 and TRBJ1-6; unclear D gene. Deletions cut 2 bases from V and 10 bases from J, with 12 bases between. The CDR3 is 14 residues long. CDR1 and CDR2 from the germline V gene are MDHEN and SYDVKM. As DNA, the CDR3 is TGTGCCAGCAGTTTAGAGGGCCAGTGGTCACCCCTCCACTTT. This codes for CASSLEGQWSPLHF. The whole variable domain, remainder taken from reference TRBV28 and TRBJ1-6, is DVKVTQSSRYLVKRTGEKVFLECVQDMDHENMFWYRQDPGLGLRLIYFSYDVKMKEKGDIPEGYSVSREKKERFSLILESASTNQTSMYLCASSLEGQWSPLHFGNGTRLTVT.

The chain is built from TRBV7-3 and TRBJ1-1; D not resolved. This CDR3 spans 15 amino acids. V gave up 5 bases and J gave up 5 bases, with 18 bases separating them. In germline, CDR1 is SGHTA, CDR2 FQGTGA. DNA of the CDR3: TGTGCCAGCAGCCCTCGACCTCGGGTTGGGACTGAAGCTTTCTTT. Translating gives CASSPRPRVGTEAFF.

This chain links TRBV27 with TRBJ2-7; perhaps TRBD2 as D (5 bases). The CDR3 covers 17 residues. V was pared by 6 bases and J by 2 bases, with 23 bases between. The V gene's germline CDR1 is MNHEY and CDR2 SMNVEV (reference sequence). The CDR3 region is CASRLVGGQERAYEQYF. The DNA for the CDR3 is TGTGCCAGCAGGCTGGTAGGTGGGCAGGAGAGGGCCTACGAGCAGTACTTC.

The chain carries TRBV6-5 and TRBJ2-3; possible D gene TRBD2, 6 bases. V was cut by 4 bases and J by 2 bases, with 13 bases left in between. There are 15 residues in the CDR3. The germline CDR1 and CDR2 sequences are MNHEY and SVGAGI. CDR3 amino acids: CASSSLGGITDTQYF. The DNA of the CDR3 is TGTGCCAGCAGTTCCTTAGGCGGGATCACAGATACGCAGTATTTT.

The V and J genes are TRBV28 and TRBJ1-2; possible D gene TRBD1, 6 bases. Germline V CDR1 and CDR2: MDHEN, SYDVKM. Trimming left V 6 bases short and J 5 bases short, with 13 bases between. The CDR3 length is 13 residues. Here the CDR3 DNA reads TGTGCCAGCAGGGGGGACATTTTATATGGCTACACCTTC. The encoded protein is CASRGDILYGYTF.

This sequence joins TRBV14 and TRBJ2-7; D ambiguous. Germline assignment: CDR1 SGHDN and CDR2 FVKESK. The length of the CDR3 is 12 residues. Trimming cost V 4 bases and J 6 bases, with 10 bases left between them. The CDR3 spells CASSLHTGEQYF. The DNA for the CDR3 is TGTGCCAGCAGCCTACATACGGGCGAGCAGTACTTC.